The clone carrying this T cell receptor (beta chain) was observed a single time. Antigen specificity is unknown. This entry comes from a study of T cell responses to AZD1222 COVID-19 vaccine. The study's findings and limits: Reports say nearly half of spike-specific TCRs go after unmutated variant regions. The number of AZD1222 recipients seropositive at baseline was only 5 to 7.

Per the germline V gene, CDR1 is SGHRS and CDR2 is YFSETQ. V was clipped by 5 bases and J by 4 bases, with 14 bases between them. There are 14 residues in the CDR3. The repertoire was sequenced with immunoSEQ multiplex PCR; TCRdb's copy has only in-frame clones and lacks some. In the table there are more than 140,000 clones, 80% to 95% of which are singletons. Source: peripheral blood, taken on day 0 of MenACWY control vaccination. This TCR was sampled from an adult in good health. This sequence joins TRBV5-1 and TRBJ2-3; possibly TRBD2 for D (5 bases). The CDR3 DNA is TGCGCCAGCAGGGAGCGGTGGCGGTCAGATACGCAGTATTTT. It translates to CASRERWRSDTQYF.